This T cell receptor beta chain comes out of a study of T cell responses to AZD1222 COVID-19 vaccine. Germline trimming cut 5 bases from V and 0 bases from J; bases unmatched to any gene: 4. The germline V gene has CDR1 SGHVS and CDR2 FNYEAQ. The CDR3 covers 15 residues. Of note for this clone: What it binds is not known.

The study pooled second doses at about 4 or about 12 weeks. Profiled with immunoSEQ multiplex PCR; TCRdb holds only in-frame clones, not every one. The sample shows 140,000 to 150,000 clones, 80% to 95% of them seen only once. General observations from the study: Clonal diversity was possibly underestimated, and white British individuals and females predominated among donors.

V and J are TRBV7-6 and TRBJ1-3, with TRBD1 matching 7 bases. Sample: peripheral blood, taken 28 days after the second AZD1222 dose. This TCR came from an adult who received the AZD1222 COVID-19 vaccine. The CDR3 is CASSKGTVSGNTIYF. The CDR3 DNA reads TGTGCCAGCAGCAAAGGGACAGTCTCTGGAAACACCATATATTTT.